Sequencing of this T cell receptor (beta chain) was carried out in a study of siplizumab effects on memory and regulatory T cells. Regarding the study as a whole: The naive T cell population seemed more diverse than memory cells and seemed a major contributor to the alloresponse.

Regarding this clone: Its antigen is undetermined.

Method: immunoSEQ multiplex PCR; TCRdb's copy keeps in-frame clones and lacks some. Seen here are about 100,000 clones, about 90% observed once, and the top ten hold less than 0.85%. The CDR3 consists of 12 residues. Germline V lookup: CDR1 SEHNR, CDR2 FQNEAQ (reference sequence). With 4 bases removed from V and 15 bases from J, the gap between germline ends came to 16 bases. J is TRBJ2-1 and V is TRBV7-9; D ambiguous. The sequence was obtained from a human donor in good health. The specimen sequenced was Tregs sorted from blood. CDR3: CASSSLQPALFF. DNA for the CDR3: TGTGCCAGCAGCTCATTACAGCCTGCGTTGTTCTTC.